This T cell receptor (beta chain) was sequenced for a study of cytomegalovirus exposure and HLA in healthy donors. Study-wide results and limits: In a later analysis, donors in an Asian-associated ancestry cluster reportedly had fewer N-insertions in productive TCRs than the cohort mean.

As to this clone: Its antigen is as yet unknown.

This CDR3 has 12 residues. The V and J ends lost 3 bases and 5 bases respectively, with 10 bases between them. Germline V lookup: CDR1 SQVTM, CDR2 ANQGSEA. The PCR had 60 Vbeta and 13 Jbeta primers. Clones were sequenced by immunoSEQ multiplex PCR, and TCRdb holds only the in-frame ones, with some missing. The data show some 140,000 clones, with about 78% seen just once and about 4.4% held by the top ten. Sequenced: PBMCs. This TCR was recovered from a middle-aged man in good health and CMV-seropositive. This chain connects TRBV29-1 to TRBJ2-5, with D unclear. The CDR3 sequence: CSVEAGSETQYF. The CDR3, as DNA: TGCAGCGTTGAGGCAGGCTCGGAGACCCAGTACTTC.